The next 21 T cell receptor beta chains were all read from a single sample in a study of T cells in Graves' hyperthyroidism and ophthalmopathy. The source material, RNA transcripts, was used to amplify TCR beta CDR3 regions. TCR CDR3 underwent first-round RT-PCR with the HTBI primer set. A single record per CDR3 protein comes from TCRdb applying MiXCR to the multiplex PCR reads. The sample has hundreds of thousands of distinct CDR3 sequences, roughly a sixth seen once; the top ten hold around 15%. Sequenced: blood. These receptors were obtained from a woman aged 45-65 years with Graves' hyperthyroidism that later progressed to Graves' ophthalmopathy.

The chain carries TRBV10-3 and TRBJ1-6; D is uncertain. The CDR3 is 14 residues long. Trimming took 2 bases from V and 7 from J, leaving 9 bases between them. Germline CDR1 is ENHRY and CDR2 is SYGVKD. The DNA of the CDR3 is TGTGCCATCAGTGAGGGGGTTGGAAATTCACCCCTCCACTTT. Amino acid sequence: CAISEGVGNSPLHF.

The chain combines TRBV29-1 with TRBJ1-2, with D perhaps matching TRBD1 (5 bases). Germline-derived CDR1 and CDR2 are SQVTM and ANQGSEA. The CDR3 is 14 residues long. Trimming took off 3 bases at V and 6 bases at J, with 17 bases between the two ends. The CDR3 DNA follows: TGCAGCGTTGACTCACCAGGGAAACCGGATGGCTACACCTTC. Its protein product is CSVDSPGKPDGYTF.

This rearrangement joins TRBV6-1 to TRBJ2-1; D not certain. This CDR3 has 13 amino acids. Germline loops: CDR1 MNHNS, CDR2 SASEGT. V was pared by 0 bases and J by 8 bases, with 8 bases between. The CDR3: CASSEAGWDEQFF. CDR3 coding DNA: TGTGCCAGCAGTGAAGCAGGCTGGGATGAGCAGTTCTTC.

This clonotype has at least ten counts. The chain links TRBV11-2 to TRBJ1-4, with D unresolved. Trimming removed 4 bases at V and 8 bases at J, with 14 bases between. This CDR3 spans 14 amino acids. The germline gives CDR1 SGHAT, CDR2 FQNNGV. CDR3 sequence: CASSSRGVGEKLFF. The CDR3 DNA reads TGTGCCAGCAGCTCACGGGGAGTCGGGGAAAAACTGTTTTTT.

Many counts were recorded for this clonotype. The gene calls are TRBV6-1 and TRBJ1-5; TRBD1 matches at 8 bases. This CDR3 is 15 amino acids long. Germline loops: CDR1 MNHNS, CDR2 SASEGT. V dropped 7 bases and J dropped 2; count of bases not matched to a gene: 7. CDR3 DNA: TGTGCCAGCACCTCCGGGACAGGAGGCAATCAGCCCCAGCATTTT. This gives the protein CASTSGTGGNQPQHF.

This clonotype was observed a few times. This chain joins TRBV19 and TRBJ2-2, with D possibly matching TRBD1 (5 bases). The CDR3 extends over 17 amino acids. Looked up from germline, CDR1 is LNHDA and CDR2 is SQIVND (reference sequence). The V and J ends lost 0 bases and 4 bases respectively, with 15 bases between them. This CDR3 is CASSIDGATGPTGELFF. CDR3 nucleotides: TGTGCCAGTAGTATAGATGGGGCAACAGGCCCCACCGGGGAGCTGTTTTTT.

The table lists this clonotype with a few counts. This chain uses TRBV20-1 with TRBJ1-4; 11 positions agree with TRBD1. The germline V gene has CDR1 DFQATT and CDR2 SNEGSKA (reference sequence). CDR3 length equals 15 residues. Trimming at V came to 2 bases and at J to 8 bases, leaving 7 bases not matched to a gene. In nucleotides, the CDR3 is TGCAGTGCTAGATCCCGGACAGGGGGCGACGAAAAACTGTTTTTT. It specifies CSARSRTGGDEKLFF.

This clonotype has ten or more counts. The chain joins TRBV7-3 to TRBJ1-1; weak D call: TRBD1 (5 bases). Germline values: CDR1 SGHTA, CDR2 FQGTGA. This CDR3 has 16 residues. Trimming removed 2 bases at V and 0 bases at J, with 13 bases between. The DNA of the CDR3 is TGTGCCAGCAGCTTATCGGGACGGCCAATGAACACTGAAGCTTTCTTT. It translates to CASSLSGRPMNTEAFF. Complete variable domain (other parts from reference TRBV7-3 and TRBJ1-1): GAGVSQTPSNKVTEKGKYVELRCDPISGHTALYWYRQSLGQGPEFLIYFQGTGAADDSGLPNDRFFAVRPEGSVSTLKIQRTERGDSAVYLCASSLSGRPMNTEAFFGQGTRLTVV.

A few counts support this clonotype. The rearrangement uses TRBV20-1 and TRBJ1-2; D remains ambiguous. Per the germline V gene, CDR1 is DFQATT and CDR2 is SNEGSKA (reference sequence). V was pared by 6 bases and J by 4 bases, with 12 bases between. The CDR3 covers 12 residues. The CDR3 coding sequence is TGCAGTGCGAGAACAGAGGGCTATGGCTACACCTTC. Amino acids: CSARTEGYGYTF.

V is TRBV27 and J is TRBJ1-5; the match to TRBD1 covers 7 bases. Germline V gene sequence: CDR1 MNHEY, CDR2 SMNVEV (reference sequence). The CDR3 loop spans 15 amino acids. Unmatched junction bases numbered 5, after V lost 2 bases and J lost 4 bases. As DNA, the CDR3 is TGTGCCAGCAGTTTACTGGGACAGCAAAATCAGCCCCAGCATTTT. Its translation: CASSLLGQQNQPQHF.

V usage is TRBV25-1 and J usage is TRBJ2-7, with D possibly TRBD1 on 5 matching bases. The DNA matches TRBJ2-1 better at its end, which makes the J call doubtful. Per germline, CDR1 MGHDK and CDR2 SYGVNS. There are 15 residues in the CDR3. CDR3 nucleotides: TGTGCCAGCAGTGAATTCGCCCAGGGCCCATACGAGCAGTTCTTC. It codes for CASSEFAQGPYEQFF.

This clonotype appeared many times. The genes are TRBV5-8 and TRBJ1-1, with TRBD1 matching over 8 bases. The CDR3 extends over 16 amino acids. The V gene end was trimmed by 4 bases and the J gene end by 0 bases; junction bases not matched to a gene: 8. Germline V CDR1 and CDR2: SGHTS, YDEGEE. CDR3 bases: TGTGCCAGCAGCCCCGTGACAGGGGTGGTGAACACTGAAGCTTTCTTT. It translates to CASSPVTGVVNTEAFF.

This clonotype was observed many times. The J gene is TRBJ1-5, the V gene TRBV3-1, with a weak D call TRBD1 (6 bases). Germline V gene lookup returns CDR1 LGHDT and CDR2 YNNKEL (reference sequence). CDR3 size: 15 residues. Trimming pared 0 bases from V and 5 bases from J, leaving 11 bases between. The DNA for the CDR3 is TGTGCCAGCAGCCAAGATTTAACAGGGCATCAGCCCCAGCATTTT. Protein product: CASSQDLTGHQPQHF.

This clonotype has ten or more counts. The CDR3 sequence is CASSLMNEQFF. CDR3 coding DNA: TGTGCCAGCAGCTTAATGAATGAGCAGTTCTTC. The V and J genes are TRBV7-2 and TRBJ2-1, with D unresolved. CDR1 is SGHTA, CDR2 FQGNSA, per germline. This CDR3 is built from 11 residues. V was clipped by 2 bases and J by 7 bases, with 3 bases between them.

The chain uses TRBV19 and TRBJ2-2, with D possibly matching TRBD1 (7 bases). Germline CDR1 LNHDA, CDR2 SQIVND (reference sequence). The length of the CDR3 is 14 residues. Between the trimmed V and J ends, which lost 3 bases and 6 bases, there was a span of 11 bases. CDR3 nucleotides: TGTGCCAGTAGTATCGACAGGGAGGCCGGGGAGCTGTTTTTT. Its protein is CASSIDREAGELFF.

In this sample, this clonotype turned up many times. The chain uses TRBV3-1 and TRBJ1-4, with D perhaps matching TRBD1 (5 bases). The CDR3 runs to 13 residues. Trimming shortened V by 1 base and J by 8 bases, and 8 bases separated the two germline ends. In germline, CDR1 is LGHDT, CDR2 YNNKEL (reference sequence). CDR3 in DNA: TGTGCCAGCAGCCAAGTGTCAGGGGAAAAACTGTTTTTT. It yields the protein CASSQVSGEKLFF.

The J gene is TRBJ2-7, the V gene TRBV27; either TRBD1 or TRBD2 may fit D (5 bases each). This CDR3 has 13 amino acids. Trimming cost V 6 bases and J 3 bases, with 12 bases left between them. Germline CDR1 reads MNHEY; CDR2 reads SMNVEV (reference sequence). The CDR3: CASRGTYSYEQYF. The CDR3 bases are TGTGCCAGCAGGGGGACGTATAGCTACGAGCAGTACTTC.

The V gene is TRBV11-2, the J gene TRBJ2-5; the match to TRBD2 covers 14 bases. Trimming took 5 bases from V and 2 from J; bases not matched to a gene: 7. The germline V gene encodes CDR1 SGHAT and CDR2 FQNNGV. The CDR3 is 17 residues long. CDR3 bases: TGTGCCAGCAGCCTGATGGGACTAGCGGGGGTACAAGAGACCCAGTACTTC. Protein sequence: CASSLMGLAGVQETQYF.

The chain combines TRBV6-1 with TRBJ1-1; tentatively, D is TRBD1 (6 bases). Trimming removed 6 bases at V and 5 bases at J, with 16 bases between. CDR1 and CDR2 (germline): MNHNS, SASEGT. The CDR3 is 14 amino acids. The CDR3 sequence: CASRPGELNTEAFF. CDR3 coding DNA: TGTGCCAGCAGACCAGGGGAATTAAATACTGAAGCTTTCTTT.

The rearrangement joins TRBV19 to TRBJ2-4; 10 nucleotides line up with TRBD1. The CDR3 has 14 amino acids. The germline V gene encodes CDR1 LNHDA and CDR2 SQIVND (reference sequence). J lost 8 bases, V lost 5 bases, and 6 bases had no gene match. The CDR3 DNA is TGTGCCAGTAGTCCCATGACAGGGGGCGACATTCAGTACTTC. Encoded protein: CASSPMTGGDIQYF.

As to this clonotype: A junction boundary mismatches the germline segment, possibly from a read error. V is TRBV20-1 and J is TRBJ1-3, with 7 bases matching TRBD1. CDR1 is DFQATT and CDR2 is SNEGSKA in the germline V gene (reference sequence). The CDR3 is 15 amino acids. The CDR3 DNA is TGCAGTGCCCGACAGGGCAGAGCCTCTGGGAACACCATATATTTT. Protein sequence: CSARQGRASGNTIYF.